This TCR beta chain was sequenced for a study of T cells after yellow fever vaccination (dated by TCRdb to between 2018 and 2020). Describing the broader study: Using CD3, CD45RA, CCR7 and CD95 staining, memory subsets (EM, EMRA, CM and Tscm) were sorted on a BD FACS Aria III. The SMART-Seq v4 Ultra Low Input RNA kit was used to prepare libraries from fractions with low cell numbers. Bulk TCR alpha and beta repertoires were sequenced longitudinally to track T-cell clones before and after primary and booster YFV17D yellow fever vaccination. Two healthy male donors, one aged 18 to 29 and one aged 30 to 40 years, made up the cohort. Bulk PBMC replicates and cell subsets were isolated from blood drawn at multiple timepoints before and after both primary and secondary immunization. Memory subsets were sorted on days 0, 15 and 45 and at 18 months after primary vaccination, and on days 0, 15 and 45 after the 30-year booster. Points the paper makes about the study in general: Only a couple of donors were included in the study, so the extent to which the findings can be generalized is limited. Computational filtering was required because FACS-sorted repertoires could contain abundant contaminating clonotypes from the bulk population. The secondary T-cell response was weaker than the primary response but faster, peaking on day 5 instead of day 15. A small share of clonotypes occurred in both CD4 and CD8 compartments, likely arising from convergent recombination. On day 0, almost all vaccine-responding clonotypes were below detection in the sorted memory subsets. After the booster, most of the clones that had expanded following primary vaccination were detected again (just under 97% of CD4 and 80% to 90% of CD8), which suggests that memory was broadly maintained.

Per the publication, the treatment or condition label means: live attenuated yellow fever vaccine strain. PBMCs were isolated from peripheral blood using a standard Ficoll-Paque protocol. The RNeasy Micro Kit was used to extract RNA from sorted memory subsets. For sequencing, an Illumina NovaSeq 6000 was employed. Synthesis of TCR cDNA relied on 5'RACE template switching, a step that introduced a universal primer site along with unique molecular identifiers. Priming of cDNA synthesis was performed from both the TCR alpha and TCR beta constant segments. Two PCR steps were used to amplify libraries, with sample barcodes and sequencing adapters being added in the second step. Libraries were sequenced on Illumina HiSeq 2500 (2x100 bp) or NovaSeq (2x150 bp). The paper's processing steps were these. Reads were demultiplexed and collapsed into UMI consensus sequences with MIGEC, and V(D)J alignment was performed with MiXCR. Vaccine-responding clonotypes were identified with edgeR using replicate PBMC samples, with FDR below 0.01 and a log2 fold change above 5 up to day 15 being required. Bulk clonotypes were assigned CD4 or CD8 identity according to which sequenced CD4 or CD8 repertoire held them at higher abundance. To estimate how each clone was distributed across memory phenotypes, clonotype frequencies in memory subsets were weighted by FACS-sorted cell numbers. TCRdb trimmed the raw reads at Q25, called clones with MiXCR and kept productive beta chains. Every distinct CDR3 protein forms one entry, paired with its most common genes and DNA. V and J calls and clone size were set by TCRdb, not the authors. The sample table shows about 27,000 distinct CDR3 sequences, and roughly 4.5% are seen once. The ten largest clones add up to about 40% of the sample.

The CDR3 numbers 11 residues from cysteine through phenylalanine. The entry retains the CDR3 DNA only, 33 bases that are in frame from base 1. CDR1 is given as SGHAT and CDR2 as FQNNGV, both from the germline V gene. V is clipped by 5 bases and J by 8 bases, and the sequence between their germline boundaries is 9 bases long. This clonotype was counted ten times or more. Per-base quality was not reported, and no clone a single base away is much larger than it. Sequenced material: PBMCs, either bulk or a sorted T-cell subset (CD4+, CD8+, memory, or dextramer-sorted; not recorded which), taken on the day of the yellow fever booster vaccination. The chain is made from TRBV11-2 and TRBJ2-5; the D gene remains uncertain. The TCR originated in a man aged 18 to 35 who received the YFV17D yellow fever vaccine. The base sequence is TGTGCCAGCAGCCCTGGAGTAACCCAGTACTTC. This translates into CASSPGVTQYF. This CDR3, with the reference TRBV11-2 and TRBJ2-5 proteins standing in past its ends, gives the full variable domain EAGVAQSPRYKIIEKRQSVAFWCNPISGHATLYWYQQILGQGPKLLIQFQNNGVVDDSQLPKDRFSAERLKGVDSTLKIQPAKLEDSAVYLCASSPGVTQYFGPGTRLLVL.